The T cell receptor (beta chain) described here comes from a study (dated by TCRdb to about 2015). For the study in its entirety: The study set out to test whether tumor-infiltrating Tregs in breast cancer get recruited from blood Tregs or are instead converted in situ from other CD4+ T cell subsets.

Full-length TCR variable regions were amplified by 5' RACE PCR with constant-region reverse primers, and semi-nested PCR with Nested Universal Primer A was subsequently performed. Using the ReliaPrep RNA Cell Miniprep System, total RNA was extracted, and the SMARTer RACE 5'/3' Kit was then used to reverse transcribe the RNA into 5'RACE-ready cDNA. Multiplex adaptors were used to barcode full-length TCR alpha and beta libraries, and the barcoded libraries were sequenced on an Illumina MiSeq. The original methods were these. For each of nine subset-tissue groups, sequencing data from the five patients were combined, and the groups were compared by unsupervised clustering of TCR gene usage. The Morisita-Horn index, with shared sequences weighted by their contribution to each repertoire, was used to calculate repertoire similarity. In-frame beta chains were kept once TCRdb had trimmed the public reads at Q25 with fastp and called clones with MiXCR. Rows with a matching CDR3 protein are joined into one entry that keeps the most common DNA and genes. What appears here as the V and J calls and clone size reflects TCRdb's work, not the paper's. The sample yields 50,000 to 65,000 distinct CDR3 sequences; less than 25% were counted once. 2.5% to 3.5% of the sample belongs to the ten largest clones.

Points on this clonotype: Its antigen remains undetermined. Base quality data are lacking; no much larger clone is found one base away.

Spanning cysteine to phenylalanine, the CDR3 consists of 12 amino acids. Left in the record is the CDR3 DNA by itself, 36 bases read in frame from the first base. Trimming takes 7 bases from V and 0 bases from J, and the germline ends sit 4 bases apart. Cells that were CD4+CD25+CD127-/low were the ones isolated as Tregs. Tregs, naive and memory CD4+ T cells from tumor, blood and ipsilateral draining lymph nodes of about five breast cancer patients underwent full-length TCR alpha and beta sequencing. Tumor tissue, along with lymph nodes from ipsilateral axillary dissection, was perfused with PBS, minced, and then digested using collagenase I and hyaluronidase. A purity exceeding 90% was confirmed by FACS for the sorted cell populations. Study-wide conclusions, independent of this receptor: In terms of TCR gene usage, tumor memory CD4+ T cells clustered together with blood and lymph node memory CD4+ cells, as well as with lymph node naive CD4+ cells. The larger-cohort validation was restricted to a single TCR beta V-J rearrangement rather than whole repertoires. The TCR alpha and beta sequences of tumor-infiltrating Tregs showed the greatest overlap with tumor naive CD4+ T cells, followed by blood naive CD4+ T cells.

This clonotype was obtained from a female donor with breast cancer. The source material was tumor-infiltrating Tregs sorted from the breast tumor. The rearranged chain carries TRBV12-3 or TRBV12-4 and TRBJ1-5, with the D gene not clear enough to name. The CDR3 reads as follows: CASTDSNQPQHF. The DNA is TGTGCCAGCACGGATAGCAATCAGCCCCAGCATTTT.